This TCR beta chain comes out of a study of beta chain features in type 1 diabetes. Overall study findings and caveats: A closer apparent resemblance between naive, central memory and Treg TCRB repertoires was seen in patients than in healthy donors. Shortening of TCRB CDR3s, moderate but significant, appeared in all four CD4+ subsets of Type 1 diabetes patients.

CDR1 MGHRA and CDR2 YSYEKL come from the germline V gene. The CDR3 is made up of 15 amino acids. Trimming left V 4 bases short and J 0 bases short, with 10 bases between. Sorted populations all had greater than 95% purity. Sequenced material consisted of expressed TCRB transcripts (all of the isolated RNA was reverse transcribed). Sequencing was performed with immunoSEQ multiplex PCR; in TCRdb, only in-frame clones are kept and a portion is missing. The repertoire consists of about 620,000 clones, with roughly 16% occurring once and the leading ten covering around 0.095%. In the case of this clone: Its antigen is not identified.

Sequencing was performed on naive CD4+ T cells from blood. The chain employs TRBV4-1 and TRBJ2-1; D possibly uses TRBD1 or TRBD2 (5 bases each). The receptor comes from a man between 18 and 35 years old in good health. In DNA form, the CDR3 reads TGCGCCAGCAGCCCCGGGACCAACTCCTACAATGAGCAGTTCTTC. This gives the protein CASSPGTNSYNEQFF.